These 14 T cell receptor beta chains were sequenced from one sample in a study of early T cells in non-severe SARS-CoV-2 infection. TCRdb independently ran MiXCR on the 5' RACE reads; one entry per CDR3 protein. Among approximately 83,000 distinct CDR3 sequences listed, 14% to 15% were seen once. The sample was whole blood. The origin of the receptors is an adult who was a healthcare worker with PCR-confirmed SARS-CoV-2 infection or an uninfected control (not recorded which).

This rearrangement joins TRBV2 to TRBJ2-1; perhaps TRBD2 as D (6 bases). V shed 1 base and J shed 9 bases, with 13 bases lying between them. Germline CDR1 reads SNHLY; CDR2 reads FYNNEI. The CDR3 runs 14 residues. In nucleotides, the CDR3 is TGTGCCAGCAGTGAAGGGTTTGCAGCGGGTGAGCAGTTCTTC. This sequence encodes CASSEGFAAGEQFF.

The V call is TRBV28, the J call TRBJ1-2; a possible D gene is TRBD1 (6 bases). The ends were cut back, 7 bases at V and 4 bases at J, with 13 bases in the middle. CDR1 and CDR2 from the germline V gene are MDHEN and SYDVKM. The length of the CDR3 is 13 residues. The CDR3 region has the DNA TGTGCCAGCACCGTACAGGGAGTCTATGGCTACACCTTC. This encodes CASTVQGVYGYTF.

The CDR3: CSVDRANTGELFF. CDR3 DNA sequence: TGCAGCGTTGACCGGGCCAACACCGGGGAGCTGTTTTTT. This rearrangement joins TRBV29-1 to TRBJ2-2; D gene uncertain. The length of the CDR3 is 13 residues. Trimming shortened V by 3 bases and J by 2 bases, and 7 bases separated the two germline ends. Germline V lookup: CDR1 SQVTM, CDR2 ANQGSEA.

This clonotype was seen ten or more times. This sequence joins TRBV19 and TRBJ1-5; tentative D call: TRBD1 (5 bases). The CDR3 sequence is 15 residues long. Trimming stripped 3 bases from V and 6 bases from J, with 15 bases between. The germline CDR1 and CDR2 sequences are LNHDA and SQIVND (reference sequence). The CDR3 spells CASSIPQGLRQPQHF. The CDR3 DNA is TGTGCCAGTAGTATCCCCCAGGGTCTTCGTCAGCCCCAGCATTTT.

The chain has TRBV3-1 and TRBJ2-3, with D unclear. V was trimmed by 0 bases and J by 2 bases, leaving 6 bases between them. The germline V gene encodes CDR1 LGHDT and CDR2 YNNKEL (reference sequence). The CDR3 runs to 14 residues. The chain's CDR3 is CASSQDPFTDTQYF. CDR3 nucleotides: TGTGCCAGCAGCCAAGACCCTTTCACAGATACGCAGTATTTT.

This chain uses TRBV5-6 with TRBJ1-2; TRBD1 might be the D (5 bases). V gave up 0 bases and J gave up 6 bases, with 9 bases separating them. Per the germline V gene, CDR1 is SGHDT and CDR2 is YYEEEE. This CDR3 comprises 13 residues. The CDR3 coding sequence is TGTGCCAGCAGCTTGGAGGACAACCATGGCTACACCTTC. As protein: CASSLEDNHGYTF.

Regarding this clonotype: A junction boundary mismatches the germline segment, possibly from a read error. The V and J genes are TRBV24-1 and TRBJ2-1, with a possible D match to TRBD2 (6 bases). The CDR3 has 13 amino acids. CDR1 is KGHDR and CDR2 is SFDVKD in the germline V gene. CDR3 region: CATSEPGLSEQFF. The CDR3 DNA is TGCGCCACCAGTGAGCCGGGACTTAGTGAGCAGTTCTTC.

The table lists this clonotype with many counts. The J gene is TRBJ2-6, the V gene TRBV7-9; D ambiguous. CDR3 length: 18 amino acids. The germline CDR1 and CDR2 sequences are SEHNR and FQNEAQ (reference sequence). The V and J ends lost 2 bases and 4 bases respectively, with 18 bases between them. The CDR3 region has the DNA TGTGCCAGCAGCTTATTAGCCTTAGAGGCTTCAGGGGCCAACGTCCTGACTTTC. Its translation is CASSLLALEASGANVLTF.

This clonotype has more than one count but fewer than ten. V gene TRBV11-3 combines with J gene TRBJ2-2, with TRBD2 matching 11 bases. V lost 5 bases and J lost 6; bases outside the gene matches: 5. The length of the CDR3 is 15 residues. Germline CDR1 reads SGHNT; CDR2 reads YENEEA. The CDR3 DNA sequence: TGTGCCAGCAGCCCGGGACTAGCGGTCTCCGGGGAGCTGTTTTTT. Encoded protein: CASSPGLAVSGELFF.

The chain carries TRBV19 and TRBJ1-2, with 11 bases fitting TRBD1. The germline gives CDR1 LNHDA, CDR2 SQIVND (reference sequence). V lost 7 bases to trimming and J lost 8 bases; unmatched junction nucleotides: 15. The CDR3 runs 16 residues. The CDR3 loop reads CASKSPDRGHSGGYTF. The CDR3 coding sequence is TGTGCCAGTAAGTCCCCGGACAGGGGGCATTCGGGCGGCTACACCTTC. Filled out from reference TRBV19 and TRBJ1-2, the complete variable domain reads DGGITQSPKYLFRKEGQNVTLSCEQNLNHDAMYWYRQDPGQGLRLIYYSQIVNDFQKGDIAEGYSVSREKKESFPLTVTSAQKNPTAFYLCASKSPDRGHSGGYTFGSGTRLTVV.

This clonotype was seen only a few times. The chain is built from TRBV6-6 and TRBJ2-3; no firm D call. This CDR3 region has 12 residues. From germline, CDR1 is MNHNY and CDR2 SVGAGI (reference sequence). The V end was cut by 7 bases, the J end by 5 bases, with 10 bases between. Here the CDR3 reads CASKRSGDTQYF. The DNA of the CDR3 is TGTGCCAGCAAACGGTCAGGAGATACGCAGTATTTT.

This clonotype was counted ten times or more. The chain uses TRBV6-2 or TRBV6-3 and TRBJ2-5, with no clear D. Trimming left V 6 bases short and J 4 bases short, with 18 bases between. The CDR3 has 15 residues. Germline V gene data show CDR1 as MNHEY and CDR2 as SVGEGT. CDR3 sequence (DNA): TGTGCCAGCAGCCCCTCTTGGGCGTTCGGAGAGACCCAGTACTTC. Amino acids: CASSPSWAFGETQYF.

Only a few counts were recorded for this clonotype. The chain carries TRBV29-1 and TRBJ2-5; TRBD1 agrees at 7 bases. Germline lookup yields CDR1 SQVTM and CDR2 ANQGSEA. V gave up 6 bases and J gave up 5 bases; unmatched junction bases: 3. This CDR3 spans 11 amino acids. This CDR3 is CSVTGLETQYF. The CDR3 nucleotides are TGCAGCGTGACAGGGTTGGAGACCCAGTACTTC.

Only a few counts were recorded for this clonotype. The chain combines TRBV28 with TRBJ2-4, with 9 bases lining up with TRBD1. The CDR3 consists of 15 residues. Trimming at V came to 3 bases and at J to 8 bases, leaving 8 bases not matched to a gene. Germline assignment: CDR1 MDHEN and CDR2 SYDVKM. This CDR3 reads CASSFPGQGSDIQYF. The CDR3 coding sequence is TGTGCCAGCAGTTTCCCAGGACAGGGGAGCGACATTCAGTACTTC.